This T cell receptor (beta chain) was retrieved from a study of vaccination effects on CD4 cells after COVID-19. Study outcomes and limitations: Vaccine- and infection-induced clones showed marked clonal contraction late following vaccination. Of the vaccine-induced clones from healthy vaccinees, merely 1 of 255 recognized common cold coronaviruses as well.

The protocol was immunoSEQ multiplex PCR, while the TCRdb copy is restricted to in-frame clones and leaves out a portion. The data hold fewer than 55,000 clones, with roughly 79% observed a single time. This CDR3 has 13 residues. V was cut by 1 base and J by 7 bases, with 7 bases left in between. Germline V lookup: CDR1 SGHAT, CDR2 FQNNGV. Antigen-specific CD4+ T cells were first expanded with viral peptide pools by the ViraFEST assay and only then sequenced. CD4+ T cells were isolated after less than 12 days of culture. No vaccinee had earlier SARS-CoV-2 infection, and nucleocapsid antibodies were negative. PBMC were cultured at about 2 million per well with about 10 IU/ml IL-2 and around 9.4 ug/ml peptides. Half-medium changes using IL-2 medium occurred on days 3 and 7. As to this clone: Its target is not known.

This sequence joins TRBV11-2 and TRBJ1-4; D remains ambiguous. The receptor was derived from a human donor who received a COVID-19 vaccine. The material was CD4+ T cells from PBMCs cultured with HCoV-OC43 spike peptides, obtained before COVID-19 vaccination. As to subset: HCoV-OC43 spike overlapping peptide pool stimulation. The DNA of the CDR3 is TGTGCCAGCAGCTTAGGGCCACTTGAAAAACTGTTTTTT. Amino acid sequence: CASSLGPLEKLFF.